This record covers a single T cell receptor beta chain. This CDR3 region has 16 residues. V shed 4 bases and J shed 4 bases, with 23 bases lying between them. Germline CDR1 and CDR2: GTSNPN and SVGIG (reference sequence). The sample belongs to a study of blood T cell repertoires in COVID-19. Study-level background: The samples span acute and convalescent COVID-19 from the United States, Italy and Spain. PBMCs, B-cell-depleted T cells, or T cells were the source of the cDNA or gDNA that made up the material.

As processed by the authors: It was from reference gene primer amplification that nucleated cell counts were estimated. Generated by immunoSEQ multiplex PCR, the TCRdb table keeps only in-frame clones and is missing some. V, J and clone size were drawn from that table, and D and trimming were deduced from the DNA. The data contain about 120,000 clones, 80% to 90% of them seen just once; the ten biggest clones take up 10%. This TCR derives from a human donor in a cohort sampled during active COVID-19. The chain carries TRBV30 and TRBJ2-7; D possibly corresponds to TRBD1 (7 bases). Source material: peripheral blood. CDR3 DNA sequence: TGTGCCTGGACCTCAAGAGGGCAGGGGGGACGATACGAGCAGTACTTC. Its translation: CAWTSRGQGGRYEQYF.